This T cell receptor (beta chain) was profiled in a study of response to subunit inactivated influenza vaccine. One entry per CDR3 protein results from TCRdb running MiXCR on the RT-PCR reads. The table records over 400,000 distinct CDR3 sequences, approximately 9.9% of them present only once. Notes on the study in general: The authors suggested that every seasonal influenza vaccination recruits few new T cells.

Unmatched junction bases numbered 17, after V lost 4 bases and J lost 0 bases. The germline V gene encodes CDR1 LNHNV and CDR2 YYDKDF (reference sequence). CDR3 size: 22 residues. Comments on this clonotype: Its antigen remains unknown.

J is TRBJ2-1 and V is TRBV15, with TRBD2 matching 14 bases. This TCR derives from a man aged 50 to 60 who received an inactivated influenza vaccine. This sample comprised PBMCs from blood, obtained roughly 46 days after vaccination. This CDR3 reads CATSKFLRVGLAGDGSYNEQFF. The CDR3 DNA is TGTGCCACCAGCAAATTTCTAAGGGTGGGACTAGCGGGGGACGGCTCCTACAATGAGCAGTTCTTC.